This T cell receptor beta chain appears in the sequencing data of a study of T cells in localized non-small cell lung cancer. General study findings and limits: The study detected a median about 60 of the top 100 tumor clones in adjacent lung. The highest T cell clonality was in uninvolved adjacent lung, above tumor.

V lost 6 bases to trimming and J lost 4 bases, with 9 bases between them. Germline V gene sequence: CDR1 MNHEY, CDR2 SMNVEV (reference sequence). CDR3 size: 13 residues. The table lists this clone with a count of one. Its specificity is not known. Sequencing used immunoSEQ multiplex PCR; TCRdb keeps in-frame clones, though not all of them. The data contain tens of thousands of clones, roughly four fifths of them singletons. This TCR was sampled from a man between 40 and 75 years old with stage II lung adenocarcinoma. Sequenced material: PBMCs, taken before any cancer treatment. The rearrangement uses TRBV27 and TRBJ1-4; D not certain. The CDR3 DNA follows: TGTGCCAGCAGGCCCGCGGGTAATGAAAAACTGTTTTTT. Amino acids: CASRPAGNEKLFF.